This is a list of T cell receptor beta chains from one sample in a study of cytomegalovirus exposure and HLA in healthy donors. Measured with immunoSEQ multiplex PCR; TCRdb has only the in-frame clones, and not every one. The repertoire holds fewer than 90,000 clones, with about 96% as singletons. The sample comprised PBMCs. These receptors all come from a man aged 18 to 29 in good health and CMV-seropositive. The CDR3 runs from the conserved cysteine through the conserved F or W. Each record gives: V gene, J gene, clone size, D gene, CDR3 DNA, CDR3 protein. D genes are given only for firm matches. Size is stated for part of the rows, as once, few or many counts, or as a class when the clone is expanded.

V gene: TRBV2
J gene: TRBJ2-5
clone size: -
D gene: -
CDR3 DNA: TGTGCCAGCACCCGCGCAACTGTAGGGAGTTGGGAGACCCAGTACTTC
CDR3 protein: CASTRATVGSWETQYF

V gene: TRBV14
J gene: TRBJ1-5
clone size: -
D gene: -
CDR3 DNA: TGTGCCAGCAGCCAAGACAGGGATCAGCCCCAGCATTTT
CDR3 protein: CASSQDRDQPQHF

V gene: TRBV6-5
J gene: TRBJ1-4
clone size: -
D gene: TRBD1
CDR3 DNA: TGTGCCAGCAGCCGTGACAGGGGTAGGGAAAAACTGTTTTTT
CDR3 protein: CASSRDRGREKLFF

V gene: TRBV28
J gene: TRBJ2-7
clone size: once
D gene: -
CDR3 DNA: TGTGCCAGCAGTGCTAGACAGTACGAGCAGTACTTC
CDR3 protein: CASSARQYEQYF

V gene: TRBV5-1
J gene: TRBJ2-6
clone size: -
D gene: TRBD1
CDR3 DNA: TGCGCCAGCAGCGTTGGGACAGACAACTCTGGGGCCAACGTCCTGACTTTC
CDR3 protein: CASSVGTDNSGANVLTF

V gene: TRBV29-1
J gene: TRBJ1-1
clone size: -
D gene: TRBD1
CDR3 DNA: TGCAGCGTTTCTGAACAGGGGGGGACTGAAGCTTTCTTT
CDR3 protein: CSVSEQGGTEAFF

V gene: TRBV6-6
J gene: TRBJ1-1
clone size: -
D gene: -
CDR3 DNA: TGTGCCAGCAGAATACAGGGATATGATGAGACTGAAGCTTTCTTT
CDR3 protein: CASRIQGYDETEAFF

V gene: TRBV5-6
J gene: TRBJ2-7
clone size: -
D gene: -
CDR3 DNA: TGTGCCAGCAGCCCGGGGTACTACGAGCAGTACTTC
CDR3 protein: CASSPGYYEQYF

V gene: TRBV18
J gene: TRBJ1-3
clone size: -
D gene: -
CDR3 DNA: TGTGCCAGCTCACCGGGGGCAGGGGGAAACACCATATATTTT
CDR3 protein: CASSPGAGGNTIYF

V gene: TRBV9
J gene: TRBJ2-7
clone size: -
D gene: -
CDR3 DNA: TGTGCCAGCAGCGCCGAGCCGGGACTTCTTTTGGGGGAGCAGTACTTC
CDR3 protein: CASSAEPGLLLGEQYF

V gene: TRBV9
J gene: TRBJ2-1
clone size: -
D gene: TRBD2
CDR3 DNA: TGTGCCAGCAGCTTGCGAGGACTAGCGAAACCCAATCCCACCTACAATGAGCAGTTCTTC
CDR3 protein: CASSLRGLAKPNPTYNEQFF

V gene: TRBV5-5
J gene: TRBJ1-2
clone size: -
D gene: -
CDR3 DNA: TGTGCCAGCACGCAGGGTTCACGGGGCTACACCTTC
CDR3 protein: CASTQGSRGYTF

V gene: TRBV27
J gene: TRBJ1-1
clone size: once
D gene: TRBD1
CDR3 DNA: TGTGCCAGCAGTTTCGGACAGGGGATCCGGGCTTTCTTT
CDR3 protein: CASSFGQGIRAFF

V gene: TRBV19
J gene: TRBJ2-2
clone size: once
D gene: TRBD1
CDR3 DNA: TGTGCCAGTAGACCGACAGGGGGGTTCGGGGAGCTGTTTTTT
CDR3 protein: CASRPTGGFGELFF

V gene: TRBV7-8
J gene: TRBJ1-5
clone size: few
D gene: -
CDR3 DNA: TGTGCCAGCAGCCTAGATCCGGGGGGCTTACAGCCCCAGCATTTT
CDR3 protein: CASSLDPGGLQPQHF

V gene: TRBV6-1
J gene: TRBJ2-3
clone size: -
D gene: -
CDR3 DNA: TGTGCCAGCAGTCGATATACTGATAGCCCAGATACGCAGTATTTT
CDR3 protein: CASSRYTDSPDTQYF

V gene: TRBV11-3
J gene: TRBJ2-3
clone size: -
D gene: -
CDR3 DNA: TGTGCCAGCAGCACGCGACACACAGATACGCAGTATTTT
CDR3 protein: CASSTRHTDTQYF

V gene: TRBV10-3
J gene: TRBJ2-1
clone size: -
D gene: TRBD2
CDR3 DNA: TGTGCCATCAGTGAGGGAATTACTAGCGGGAGGGTTGAGTTCTTC
CDR3 protein: CAISEGITSGRVEFF

V gene: TRBV4-1
J gene: TRBJ1-2
clone size: -
D gene: -
CDR3 DNA: TGCGCCAGCAGCCGGCGGGACGTACTTAACTATGGCTACACCTTC
CDR3 protein: CASSRRDVLNYGYTF

V gene: TRBV9
J gene: TRBJ2-2
clone size: -
D gene: TRBD1
CDR3 DNA: TGTGCCAGCAGCGTAAGCCCACAGGGGGCCACCGGGGAGCTGTTTTTT
CDR3 protein: CASSVSPQGATGELFF

V gene: TRBV30
J gene: TRBJ1-4
clone size: -
D gene: -
CDR3 DNA: TGTGCCTGCCCCATCGGGACTGGGCAGGAAAAACTGTTTTTT
CDR3 protein: CACPIGTGQEKLFF

V gene: TRBV29-1
J gene: TRBJ2-7
clone size: -
D gene: TRBD1
CDR3 DNA: TGCAGCGTTGAGAACCCAAACGAGGGGGCCTCCTACGAGCAGTACTTC
CDR3 protein: CSVENPNEGASYEQYF

V gene: TRBV7-9
J gene: TRBJ2-3
clone size: -
D gene: TRBD2
CDR3 DNA: TGTGCCAGCAGCCGAGGACTAGCGGGAGTCAGAGATACGCAGTATTTT
CDR3 protein: CASSRGLAGVRDTQYF

V gene: TRBV2
J gene: TRBJ2-5
clone size: -
D gene: -
CDR3 DNA: TGTGCCAGCAGTGAAACGCCAGCCAGGGAGACCCAGTACTTC
CDR3 protein: CASSETPARETQYF

V gene: TRBV29-1
J gene: TRBJ2-1
clone size: -
D gene: -
CDR3 DNA: TGCAGCGTAGAACGGGACAACGGGCAGTTCTTC
CDR3 protein: CSVERDNGQFF

V gene: TRBV10-2
J gene: TRBJ2-7
clone size: -
D gene: -
CDR3 DNA: TGCGCCAGCAGTGGGCACAGCGGATACGAGCAGTACTTC
CDR3 protein: CASSGHSGYEQYF

V gene: TRBV5-4
J gene: TRBJ1-3
clone size: -
D gene: -
CDR3 DNA: TGTGCCAGCAGCTGGGGGGGAAACTCTGGAAACACCATATATTTT
CDR3 protein: CASSWGGNSGNTIYF